The rows below give T cell receptor beta chains drawn from one sample of a study of blood T cell repertoires in COVID-19. TCRdb keeps only in-frame clones here, not all; method: immunoSEQ multiplex PCR. The sample includes about 23,000 clones, over 60% seen only once; the top ten take around two fifths. Sequenced: peripheral blood. The origin of the receptors is a woman of 80 years or more with acute or convalescent COVID-19. The CDR3 runs from the conserved cysteine through the conserved F or W. Each record gives: CDR3 DNA, CDR3 protein, J gene, clone size, V gene, D gene. A D gene is named only where the DNA matches it firmly. Clone size is given for some rows only: seen once, a few or many times, or a class if the clone is expanded.

CDR3 DNA: TGTGCCAGCAGCCAAGGACTAGCGGGAGTATGGGAGCAGTTCTTC
CDR3 protein: CASSQGLAGVWEQFF
J gene: TRBJ2-1
clone size: few
V gene: TRBV14
D gene: TRBD2

CDR3 DNA: TGTGCCAGCAGCTTAAATGCGATAGGGACTAGTGTGTTCTTC
CDR3 protein: CASSLNAIGTSVFF
J gene: TRBJ2-1
clone size: NA
V gene: TRBV7-3
D gene: TRBD2

CDR3 DNA: TGCGCCAGCAGCCAAGCCCCAGGGACAGTGTTACTAGGCAATCAGCCCCAGCATTTT
CDR3 protein: CASSQAPGTVLLGNQPQHF
J gene: TRBJ1-5
clone size: NA
V gene: TRBV4-1
D gene: TRBD1

CDR3 DNA: TGTGCCAGCAGCTTCGGTACCGGGACACGTTCCTACAATGAGCAGTTCTTC
CDR3 protein: CASSFGTGTRSYNEQFF
J gene: TRBJ2-1
clone size: NA
V gene: TRBV5-6
D gene: NA

CDR3 DNA: TGTGCCAGCAGTGAATTTTACAGCCTCGGCACTGGCTACACCTTC
CDR3 protein: CASSEFYSLGTGYTF
J gene: TRBJ1-2
clone size: NA
V gene: TRBV6-1
D gene: NA

CDR3 DNA: TGTGCCAGCAGCCTGTTAGCGGGAGGGCCAAACACCGGGGAGCTGTTTTTT
CDR3 protein: CASSLLAGGPNTGELFF
J gene: TRBJ2-2
clone size: once
V gene: TRBV5-4
D gene: TRBD2

CDR3 DNA: TGCGCCAGCAGCTTACAGGGAAGGGCCGAAGAGACCCAGTACTTC
CDR3 protein: CASSLQGRAEETQYF
J gene: TRBJ2-5
clone size: NA
V gene: TRBV5-1
D gene: NA

CDR3 DNA: TGTGCCACCCGAGGGACCGGGGAGCTGTTTTTT
CDR3 protein: CATRGTGELFF
J gene: TRBJ2-2
clone size: few
V gene: TRBV12-3/TRBV12-4
D gene: NA

CDR3 DNA: TGTGCCAGCAGCTCGCTAGCGGGGGGCTCCTACGAGCAGTACTTC
CDR3 protein: CASSSLAGGSYEQYF
J gene: TRBJ2-7
clone size: NA
V gene: TRBV7-9
D gene: TRBD2

CDR3 DNA: TGCGCCAGCAGCCGAGCGGGGGAAGCCCAAGAGACCCAGTACTTC
CDR3 protein: CASSRAGEAQETQYF
J gene: TRBJ2-5
clone size: NA
V gene: TRBV5-1
D gene: TRBD2

CDR3 DNA: TGTGCCAGTTCCTCTATCCGTAATGAAAAACTGTTTTTT
CDR3 protein: CASSSIRNEKLFF
J gene: TRBJ1-4
clone size: NA
V gene: TRBV12-3/TRBV12-4
D gene: NA

CDR3 DNA: TGCGCCAGCAGCTTACAGGGGAACTATGGCTACACCTTC
CDR3 protein: CASSLQGNYGYTF
J gene: TRBJ1-2
clone size: NA
V gene: TRBV5-1
D gene: TRBD1

CDR3 DNA: TGTGCCAGCAGTGAAGCAGGCCGGAGCGGCTACACCTTC
CDR3 protein: CASSEAGRSGYTF
J gene: TRBJ1-2
clone size: few
V gene: TRBV6-1
D gene: NA

CDR3 DNA: TGTGCCAGCAGCATTAGCGGACAAGAGACCCAGTACTTC
CDR3 protein: CASSISGQETQYF
J gene: TRBJ2-5
clone size: NA
V gene: TRBV12-3/TRBV12-4
D gene: NA

CDR3 DNA: TGTGCCAGCAGCCAAGATCAGGACTCTGGGGCCAACGTCCTGACTTTC
CDR3 protein: CASSQDQDSGANVLTF
J gene: TRBJ2-6
clone size: few
V gene: TRBV3-1/TRBV3-2
D gene: NA

CDR3 DNA: TGTGCCAGTAGTCCCGGACAGGGTGGGGGAAACACCATATATTTT
CDR3 protein: CASSPGQGGGNTIYF
J gene: TRBJ1-3
clone size: few
V gene: TRBV19
D gene: TRBD1

CDR3 DNA: TGTGCCAGCAGCGCCAATCTGAGGGGCTACACCTTC
CDR3 protein: CASSANLRGYTF
J gene: TRBJ1-2
clone size: NA
V gene: TRBV9
D gene: NA

CDR3 DNA: TGTGCCAGCAGTGAATACGCCGGGCAGCCCCAGCATTTT
CDR3 protein: CASSEYAGQPQHF
J gene: TRBJ1-5
clone size: NA
V gene: TRBV2
D gene: NA

CDR3 DNA: TGCGCCAGCAGATTTTCCCCGACAGGGTGGACCTACGAGCAGTACTTC
CDR3 protein: CASRFSPTGWTYEQYF
J gene: TRBJ2-7
clone size: NA
V gene: TRBV5-1
D gene: TRBD1

CDR3 DNA: TGTGCCAGCTCACCGAAGAGCTCCTACAATGAGCAGTTCTTC
CDR3 protein: CASSPKSSYNEQFF
J gene: TRBJ2-1
clone size: NA
V gene: TRBV18
D gene: NA

CDR3 DNA: TGTGCCAGCAGCCGACAATCAAATGAGCAGTTCTTC
CDR3 protein: CASSRQSNEQFF
J gene: TRBJ2-1
clone size: NA
V gene: TRBV5-6
D gene: NA

CDR3 DNA: TGTGCCACCAGTCCAACAGGGGGATACGATGAGCAGTTCTTC
CDR3 protein: CATSPTGGYDEQFF
J gene: TRBJ2-1
clone size: few
V gene: TRBV24-1
D gene: TRBD1

CDR3 DNA: TGCAGTGCTAGTGGAGGAAACTATGGCTACACCTTC
CDR3 protein: CSASGGNYGYTF
J gene: TRBJ1-2
clone size: NA
V gene: TRBV20-1
D gene: NA

CDR3 DNA: TGTGCCAGCAGCTTGCGCCTCCCGGGACTAGCGGGAACTAACACCGGGGAGCTGTTTTTT
CDR3 protein: CASSLRLPGLAGTNTGELFF
J gene: TRBJ2-2
clone size: NA
V gene: TRBV5-5
D gene: TRBD2

CDR3 DNA: TGTGCCAGCAGTGGGGGACAGTTTAGATGGTTTTATGGCTACACCTTC
CDR3 protein: CASSGGQFRWFYGYTF
J gene: TRBJ1-2
clone size: NA
V gene: TRBV6-1
D gene: TRBD1

CDR3 DNA: TGTGCCAGCAGCCCCAGCGAGGTTGAGCAGTTCTTC
CDR3 protein: CASSPSEVEQFF
J gene: TRBJ2-1
clone size: NA
V gene: TRBV7-2
D gene: NA

CDR3 DNA: TGTGCCAGCAGCGTCGTGCCGGATAGCAATGGCTACACCTTC
CDR3 protein: CASSVVPDSNGYTF
J gene: TRBJ1-2
clone size: NA
V gene: TRBV9
D gene: NA

CDR3 DNA: TGTGCCAGCAGCTTAGGAGGCGATCAGCCCCAGCATTTT
CDR3 protein: CASSLGGDQPQHF
J gene: TRBJ1-5
clone size: NA
V gene: TRBV7-2
D gene: NA

CDR3 DNA: TGTGCCAGCAGCGTAGATGGCTATATCCGGGCCACAGGGGATGACAATCAGCCCCAGCATTTT
CDR3 protein: CASSVDGYIRATGDDNQPQHF
J gene: TRBJ1-5
clone size: NA
V gene: TRBV9
D gene: TRBD1

CDR3 DNA: TGTGCCAGCAGCTCCCGACAGGTCACTAATGAAAAACTGTTTTTT
CDR3 protein: CASSSRQVTNEKLFF
J gene: TRBJ1-4
clone size: NA
V gene: TRBV6-5
D gene: NA

CDR3 DNA: TGCGCCAGCAGCCACGGGACTAGCGGTACCTACGAGCAGTACTTC
CDR3 protein: CASSHGTSGTYEQYF
J gene: TRBJ2-7
clone size: NA
V gene: TRBV4-3
D gene: TRBD2

CDR3 DNA: TGCAGTGCTCGGGGAGAGGGCACGCAGTATTTT
CDR3 protein: CSARGEGTQYF
J gene: TRBJ2-3
clone size: NA
V gene: TRBV20-1
D gene: NA

CDR3 DNA: TGTGCCAGCGGCGGACGGGGGGAGGAGCTGTTTTTT
CDR3 protein: CASGGRGEELFF
J gene: TRBJ2-2
clone size: NA
V gene: TRBV11-2
D gene: TRBD2

CDR3 DNA: TGTGCCAGCTGGGGTTCACAGGGTTGGACTGAAGCTTTCTTT
CDR3 protein: CASWGSQGWTEAFF
J gene: TRBJ1-1
clone size: NA
V gene: TRBV6-5
D gene: NA

CDR3 DNA: TGTGCCAGCAGCCTTCGGGCTAGCGGGAATTACGAGCAGTACTTC
CDR3 protein: CASSLRASGNYEQYF
J gene: TRBJ2-7
clone size: few
V gene: TRBV7-2
D gene: TRBD2

CDR3 DNA: TGTGCCAGCAGACAGGGTTGGGACACTGAAGCTTTCTTT
CDR3 protein: CASRQGWDTEAFF
J gene: TRBJ1-1
clone size: NA
V gene: TRBV5-6
D gene: NA

CDR3 DNA: TGTGCCTGGAGTGTACGCGCAGGAGGGTCAAGCTACACCTTC
CDR3 protein: CAWSVRAGGSSYTF
J gene: TRBJ1-2
clone size: NA
V gene: TRBV30
D gene: NA

CDR3 DNA: TGTGCCAGCAGTTTATTTGGGCTAGCAACTATCAATCAAGAGACCCAGTACTTC
CDR3 protein: CASSLFGLATINQETQYF
J gene: TRBJ2-5
clone size: few
V gene: TRBV27
D gene: NA

CDR3 DNA: TGTGCCAGTAGTCCCGCCGGGACTAGTAATGAAAAACTGTTTTTT
CDR3 protein: CASSPAGTSNEKLFF
J gene: TRBJ1-4
clone size: NA
V gene: TRBV19
D gene: NA

CDR3 DNA: TGTGCCAGCAGCTTAAGTCCGATAACAGGGGCTTTCTTT
CDR3 protein: CASSLSPITGAFF
J gene: TRBJ1-1
clone size: NA
V gene: TRBV7-9
D gene: NA

CDR3 DNA: TGTGCCAGCAGAGAGAAGAACTATGGCTACACCTTC
CDR3 protein: CASREKNYGYTF
J gene: TRBJ1-2
clone size: NA
V gene: TRBV6-5
D gene: NA

CDR3 DNA: TGTGCCACCAGCAGAGGGTACACAGGGGGGGACTCACCCCTCCACTTT
CDR3 protein: CATSRGYTGGDSPLHF
J gene: TRBJ1-6
clone size: NA
V gene: TRBV15
D gene: TRBD1

CDR3 DNA: TGTGCCACGACAGGATACAAGAACACTGAAGCTTTCTTT
CDR3 protein: CATTGYKNTEAFF
J gene: TRBJ1-1
clone size: NA
V gene: TRBV2
D gene: NA

CDR3 DNA: TGTGCCAGCAGCAAACGAAATTTAAACCGGGACAGGAGATACGAGCAGTACTTC
CDR3 protein: CASSKRNLNRDRRYEQYF
J gene: TRBJ2-7
clone size: NA
V gene: TRBV21-1
D gene: NA

CDR3 DNA: TGTGCCACCCAGCTAGGGCGGGGGAATGAGCAGTTCTTC
CDR3 protein: CATQLGRGNEQFF
J gene: TRBJ2-1
clone size: NA
V gene: TRBV11-1
D gene: TRBD2

CDR3 DNA: TGTGCCAGCAGCCCGGGGACAGCCGAAAATCAGCCCCAGCATTTT
CDR3 protein: CASSPGTAENQPQHF
J gene: TRBJ1-5
clone size: NA
V gene: TRBV7-2
D gene: TRBD1

CDR3 DNA: TGCAGCGTTGGAGGTGACAGCGCCACAGATACGCAGTATTTT
CDR3 protein: CSVGGDSATDTQYF
J gene: TRBJ2-3
clone size: few
V gene: TRBV29-1
D gene: NA

CDR3 DNA: TGTGCCAGCAGCCAAGAGTATGTTTCGGGGGCCTACGAGCAGTACTTC
CDR3 protein: CASSQEYVSGAYEQYF
J gene: TRBJ2-7
clone size: NA
V gene: TRBV3-1/TRBV3-2
D gene: NA

CDR3 DNA: TGTGCCTGGAGTACGGGGACAGGGGCCTACGAGCAGTACTTC
CDR3 protein: CAWSTGTGAYEQYF
J gene: TRBJ2-7
clone size: NA
V gene: TRBV30
D gene: TRBD1

CDR3 DNA: TGTGCCAGCAGCCAAATGACAGGGTCTTTAAAACCGGCTTTCTTT
CDR3 protein: CASSQMTGSLKPAFF
J gene: TRBJ1-1
clone size: NA
V gene: TRBV14
D gene: TRBD1

CDR3 DNA: TGTGCCAGCAGTTTATCGACTAGCGGGAGATGTTACGAGCAGTACTTC
CDR3 protein: CASSLSTSGRCYEQYF
J gene: TRBJ2-7
clone size: few
V gene: TRBV27
D gene: TRBD2

CDR3 DNA: TGTGCCAGCAGCTCTCGGGACAGGGTAGTTCATGAGCAGTTCTTC
CDR3 protein: CASSSRDRVVHEQFF
J gene: TRBJ2-1
clone size: NA
V gene: TRBV13
D gene: TRBD1

CDR3 DNA: TGTGCCAGCAGTAGGGGGCAGGGTCAGCCCCAGCATTTT
CDR3 protein: CASSRGQGQPQHF
J gene: TRBJ1-5
clone size: NA
V gene: TRBV2
D gene: TRBD1

CDR3 DNA: TGTGCCAGTAGTATGGGAGGGGGGACAGGGGGAGAGACCCAGTACTTC
CDR3 protein: CASSMGGGTGGETQYF
J gene: TRBJ2-5
clone size: NA
V gene: TRBV19
D gene: TRBD1

CDR3 DNA: TGTGCCAGTAGTATAGATCCCACCCCGACTAGCATTTTCCCTCCTGAGCAGTTCTTC
CDR3 protein: CASSIDPTPTSIFPPEQFF
J gene: TRBJ2-1
clone size: once
V gene: TRBV19
D gene: TRBD2

CDR3 DNA: TGTGCCAGCAGCTTATGGGGCGGGGACTCAGAGACCCAGTACTTC
CDR3 protein: CASSLWGGDSETQYF
J gene: TRBJ2-5
clone size: medium-sized
V gene: TRBV7-2
D gene: NA

CDR3 DNA: TGCGCCAGCAGCCCCTTAGCGGGATCTTACAATGAGCAGTTCTTC
CDR3 protein: CASSPLAGSYNEQFF
J gene: TRBJ2-1
clone size: NA
V gene: TRBV4-3
D gene: TRBD2

CDR3 DNA: TGTGCCAGCAGCCAAGAGATAATTGTGGGACTAGCAGGGGTAGGAGGCGGCGAGCAGTACTTC
CDR3 protein: CASSQEIIVGLAGVGGGEQYF
J gene: TRBJ2-7
clone size: NA
V gene: TRBV4-2
D gene: TRBD2

CDR3 DNA: TGCGCCAGCAGCCGTAACCCGGTCATGAACACTGAAGCTTTCTTT
CDR3 protein: CASSRNPVMNTEAFF
J gene: TRBJ1-1
clone size: NA
V gene: TRBV4-1
D gene: NA

CDR3 DNA: TGTGCCAGCTCACCTAGGACTAGCGGGGCTCCAGGCGCAGATACGCAGTATTTT
CDR3 protein: CASSPRTSGAPGADTQYF
J gene: TRBJ2-3
clone size: NA
V gene: TRBV18
D gene: TRBD2